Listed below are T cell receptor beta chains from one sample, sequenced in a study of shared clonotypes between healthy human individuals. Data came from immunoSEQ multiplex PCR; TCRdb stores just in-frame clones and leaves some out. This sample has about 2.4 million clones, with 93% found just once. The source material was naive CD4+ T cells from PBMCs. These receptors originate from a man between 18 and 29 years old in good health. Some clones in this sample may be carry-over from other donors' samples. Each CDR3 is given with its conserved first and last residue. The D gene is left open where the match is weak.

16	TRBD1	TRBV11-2	CASSSPAGGSYNEQFF
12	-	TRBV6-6	CASRRVSYEQYF
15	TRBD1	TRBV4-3	CASSQETGRATEAFF
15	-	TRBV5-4	CASSLGGHGTNEQFF
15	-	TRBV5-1	CASSLNLGSSYEQYF
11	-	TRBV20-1	CSAPGVPEAFF
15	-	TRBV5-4	CASSTGRQSQETQYF
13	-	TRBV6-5	CASSLQGNYGYTF
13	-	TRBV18	CASSHDQYNEQFF
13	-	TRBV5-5	CASSYGPHEGYTF
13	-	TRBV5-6	CASSLVDQETQYF
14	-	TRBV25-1	CASSDWDRNYGYTF
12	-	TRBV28	CASRLEGREQYF
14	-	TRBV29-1	CSVYGRTLNTEAFF
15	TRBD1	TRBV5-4	CASSLVQGATDTQYF
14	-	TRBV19	CASKGTLSNAEAFF
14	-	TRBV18	CASSPSPPNTEAFF
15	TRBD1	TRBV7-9	CASSPDRANTGELFF
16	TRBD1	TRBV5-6	CASSDATGALIYEQYF
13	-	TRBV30	CAWSLTGGNTIYF
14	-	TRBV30	CASDGSPSTDTQYF
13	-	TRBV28	CASKLENTGELFF
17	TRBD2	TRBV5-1	CASSPPPLAGGADTQYF
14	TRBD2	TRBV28	CASRGTSGINEQFF
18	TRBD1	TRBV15	CATSRTKTGTGSIYEQYF
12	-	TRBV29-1	CSVVNYFNEQFF
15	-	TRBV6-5	CASSYSRMGLYEQYF
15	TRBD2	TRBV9	CASSPREGVVETQYF
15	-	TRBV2	CASFKEGTYNQPQHF
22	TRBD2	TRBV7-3	CASSLFSSISGTGGRASNEQFF
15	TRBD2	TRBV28	CASSTPGLNTGELFF